This note documents a single T cell receptor (beta chain) sequence. This specimen belongs to a study of T cell responses to AZD1222 COVID-19 vaccine. Assay: immunoSEQ multiplex PCR; the TCRdb copy retains only in-frame clones and omits some. Of tens of thousands of clones in the sample, about 86% are singletons; the top ten hold approximately 6%. CDR3 length: 16 residues. Trimming pared 3 bases from V and 5 bases from J, leaving 16 bases between. Germline V gene lookup returns CDR1 KGHDR and CDR2 SFDVKD. This rearrangement joins TRBV24-1 to TRBJ2-1; TRBD1 might be the D (6 bases). The sequencing used peripheral blood, collected on day 0 of AZD1222 vaccination. The sequence was collected from an adult in good health. The CDR3 here is CATSDPAAGANNEQFF. CDR3 nucleotide sequence: TGTGCCACCAGTGATCCCGCCGCAGGGGCAAACAATGAGCAGTTCTTC.